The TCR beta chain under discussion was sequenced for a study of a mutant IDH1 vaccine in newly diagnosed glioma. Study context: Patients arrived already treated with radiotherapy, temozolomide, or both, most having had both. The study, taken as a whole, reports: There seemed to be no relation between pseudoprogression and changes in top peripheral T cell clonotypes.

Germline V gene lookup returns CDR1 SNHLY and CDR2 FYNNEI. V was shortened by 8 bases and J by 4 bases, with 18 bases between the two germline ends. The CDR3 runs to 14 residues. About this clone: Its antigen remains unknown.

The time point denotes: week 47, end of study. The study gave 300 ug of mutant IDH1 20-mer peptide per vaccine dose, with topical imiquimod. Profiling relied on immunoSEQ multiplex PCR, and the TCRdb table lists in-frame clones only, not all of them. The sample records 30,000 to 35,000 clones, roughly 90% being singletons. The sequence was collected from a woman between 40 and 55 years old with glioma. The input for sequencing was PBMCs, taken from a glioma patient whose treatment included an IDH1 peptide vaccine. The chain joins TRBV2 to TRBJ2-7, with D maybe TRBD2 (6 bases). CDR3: CASGKSGLTYEQYF. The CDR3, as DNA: TGTGCCAGCGGAAAATCGGGACTCACGTACGAGCAGTACTTC.